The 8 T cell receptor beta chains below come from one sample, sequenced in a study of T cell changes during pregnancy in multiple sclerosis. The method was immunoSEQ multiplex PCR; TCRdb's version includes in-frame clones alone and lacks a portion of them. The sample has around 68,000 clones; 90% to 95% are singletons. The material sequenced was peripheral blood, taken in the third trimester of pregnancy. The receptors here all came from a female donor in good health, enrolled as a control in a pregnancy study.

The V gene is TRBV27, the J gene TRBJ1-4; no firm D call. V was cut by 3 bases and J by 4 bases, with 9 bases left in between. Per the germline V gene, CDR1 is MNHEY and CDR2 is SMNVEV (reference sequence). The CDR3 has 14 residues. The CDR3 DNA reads TGTGCCAGCAGTTTTTACAGCCATAATGAAAAACTGTTTTTT. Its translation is CASSFYSHNEKLFF.

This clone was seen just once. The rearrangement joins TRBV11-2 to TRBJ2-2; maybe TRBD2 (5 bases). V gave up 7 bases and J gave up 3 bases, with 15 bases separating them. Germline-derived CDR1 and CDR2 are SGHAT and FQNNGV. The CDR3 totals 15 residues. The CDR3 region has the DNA TGTGCCAGCACCCCCCGACTATCTGACACCGGGGAGCTGTTTTTT. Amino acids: CASTPRLSDTGELFF. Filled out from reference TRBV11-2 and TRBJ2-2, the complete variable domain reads EAGVAQSPRYKIIEKRQSVAFWCNPISGHATLYWYQQILGQGPKLLIQFQNNGVVDDSQLPKDRFSAERLKGVDSTLKIQPAKLEDSAVYLCASTPRLSDTGELFFGEGSRLTVL.

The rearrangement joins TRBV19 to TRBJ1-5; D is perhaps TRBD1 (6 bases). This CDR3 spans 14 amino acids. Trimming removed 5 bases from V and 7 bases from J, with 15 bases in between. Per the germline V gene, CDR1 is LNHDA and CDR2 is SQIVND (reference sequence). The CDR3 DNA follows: TGTGCCAGTAGTCCTCAGGGGCTTTTGCAGCCCCAGCATTTT. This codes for CASSPQGLLQPQHF.

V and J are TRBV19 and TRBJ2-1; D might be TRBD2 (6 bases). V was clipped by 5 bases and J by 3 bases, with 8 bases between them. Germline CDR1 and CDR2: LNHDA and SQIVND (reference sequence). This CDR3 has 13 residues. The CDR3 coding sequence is TGTGCCAGTAGTTCGGGACTCTACAATGAGCAGTTCTTC. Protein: CASSSGLYNEQFF.

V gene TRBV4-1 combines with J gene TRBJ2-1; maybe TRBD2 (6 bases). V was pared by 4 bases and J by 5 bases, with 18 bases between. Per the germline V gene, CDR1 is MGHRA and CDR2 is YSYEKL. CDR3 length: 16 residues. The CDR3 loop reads CASSRALEGLDNEQFF. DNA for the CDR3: TGCGCCAGCAGCCGGGCCCTGGAGGGGCTCGACAATGAGCAGTTCTTC.

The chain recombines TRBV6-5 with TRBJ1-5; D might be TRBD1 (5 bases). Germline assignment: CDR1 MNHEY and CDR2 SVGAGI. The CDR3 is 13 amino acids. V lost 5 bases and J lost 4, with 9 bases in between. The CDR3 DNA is TGTGCCAGCAGTCCGCGGGGGAATCAGCCCCAGCATTTT. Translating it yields CASSPRGNQPQHF.

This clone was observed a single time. The CDR3 sequence is CASSLRWGRGFTDTQYF. In DNA, the CDR3 is TGTGCCAGCAGCCTAAGGTGGGGGCGGGGGTTCACAGATACGCAGTATTTT. V gene TRBV7-2 combines with J gene TRBJ2-3; TRBD2 is a possible D gene (7 bases). V lost 5 bases, J lost 2 bases, and 20 bases lay in between. Germline V CDR1 and CDR2: SGHTA, FQGNSA. The CDR3 has 17 amino acids.

CDR3 coding DNA: TGCGCCAGAGAGAAGAACACTGAAGCTTTCTTT. Protein: CAREKNTEAFF. The chain uses TRBV5-1 and TRBJ1-1; D is unresolved. V shed 8 bases and J shed 1 base, with 6 bases lying between them. CDR1 and CDR2 from the germline V gene are SGHRS and YFSETQ. The CDR3 is 11 residues long.